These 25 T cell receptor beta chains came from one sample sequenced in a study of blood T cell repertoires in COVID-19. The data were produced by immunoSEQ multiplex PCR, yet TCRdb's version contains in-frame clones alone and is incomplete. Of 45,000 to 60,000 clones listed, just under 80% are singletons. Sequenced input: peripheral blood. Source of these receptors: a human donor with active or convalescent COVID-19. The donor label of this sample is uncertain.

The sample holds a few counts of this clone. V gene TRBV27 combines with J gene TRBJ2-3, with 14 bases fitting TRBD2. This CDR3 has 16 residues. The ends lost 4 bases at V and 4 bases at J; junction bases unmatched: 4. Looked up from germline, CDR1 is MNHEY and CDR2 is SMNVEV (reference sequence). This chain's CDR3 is CASSSRLAGGSDTQYF. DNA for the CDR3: TGTGCCAGCAGTTCTCGACTAGCGGGAGGGTCAGATACGCAGTATTTT.

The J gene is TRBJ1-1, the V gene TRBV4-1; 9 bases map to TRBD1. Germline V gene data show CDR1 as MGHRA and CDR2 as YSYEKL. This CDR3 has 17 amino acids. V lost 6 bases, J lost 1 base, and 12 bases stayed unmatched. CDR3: CASRGDGTGSWNTEAFF. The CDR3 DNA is TGCGCCAGCAGGGGCGATGGGACAGGGTCGTGGAACACTGAAGCTTTCTTT.

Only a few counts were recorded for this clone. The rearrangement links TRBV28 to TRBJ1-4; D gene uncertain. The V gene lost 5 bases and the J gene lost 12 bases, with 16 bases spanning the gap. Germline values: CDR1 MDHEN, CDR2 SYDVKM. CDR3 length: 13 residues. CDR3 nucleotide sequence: TGTGCCAGCAGTGCGCCTTCTCCGGCGGAACTGTTTTTT. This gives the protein CASSAPSPAELFF.

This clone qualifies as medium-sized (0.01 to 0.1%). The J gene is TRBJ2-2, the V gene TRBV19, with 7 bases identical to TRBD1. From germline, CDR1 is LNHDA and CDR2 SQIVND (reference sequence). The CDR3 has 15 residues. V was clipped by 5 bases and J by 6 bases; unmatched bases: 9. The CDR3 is CASSLGTERAGELFF. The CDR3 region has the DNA TGTGCCAGTAGTCTTGGGACAGAGAGGGCCGGGGAGCTGTTTTTT.

As DNA, the CDR3 is TGCAGCGTTGAAGGACCTGGGACAGCGGACTATGGCTACACCTTC. It encodes CSVEGPGTADYGYTF. This chain uses TRBV29-1 with TRBJ1-2; TRBD1 agrees at 7 bases. Germline CDR1 reads SQVTM; CDR2 reads ANQGSEA. The V segment lost 1 base and the J segment 3 bases; nucleotides outside the gene matches: 8. The CDR3 length is 15 residues.

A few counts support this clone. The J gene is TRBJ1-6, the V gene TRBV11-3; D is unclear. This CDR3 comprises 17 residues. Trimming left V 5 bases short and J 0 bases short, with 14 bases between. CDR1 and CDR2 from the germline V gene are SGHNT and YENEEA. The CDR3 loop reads CASSQRQSSSYNSPLHF. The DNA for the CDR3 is TGTGCCAGCAGCCAACGTCAATCCAGCTCCTATAATTCACCCCTCCACTTT.

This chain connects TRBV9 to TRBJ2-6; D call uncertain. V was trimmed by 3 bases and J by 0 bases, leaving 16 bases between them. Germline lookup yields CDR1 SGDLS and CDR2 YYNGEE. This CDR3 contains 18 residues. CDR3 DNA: TGTGCCAGCAGCGCCAAGTCGCCACTCTACTCTGGGGCCAACGTCCTGACTTTC. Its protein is CASSAKSPLYSGANVLTF.

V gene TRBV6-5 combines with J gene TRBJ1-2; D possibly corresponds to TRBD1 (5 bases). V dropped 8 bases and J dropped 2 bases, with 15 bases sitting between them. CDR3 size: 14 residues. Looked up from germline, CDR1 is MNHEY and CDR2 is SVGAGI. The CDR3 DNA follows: TGTGCCAGCGGCTCTCGGCGACAGAACTATGGCTACACCTTC. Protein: CASGSRRQNYGYTF.

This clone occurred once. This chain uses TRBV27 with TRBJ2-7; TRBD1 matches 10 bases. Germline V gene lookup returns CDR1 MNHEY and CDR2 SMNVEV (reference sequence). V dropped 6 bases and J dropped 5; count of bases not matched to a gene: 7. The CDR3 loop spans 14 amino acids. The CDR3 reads CASSPLGQGNEQYF. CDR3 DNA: TGTGCCAGCAGCCCGTTGGGACAGGGGAACGAGCAGTACTTC.

In nucleotides, the CDR3 is TGTGCCAGCAGCTTCCGGGAAAGCAATCAGCCCCAGCATTTT. Translated, it gives CASSFRESNQPQHF. The gene calls are TRBV5-5 and TRBJ1-5, with unresolved D. The CDR3 covers 14 residues. V was clipped by 2 bases and J by 1 base, with 7 bases between them. Germline lookup yields CDR1 SGHKS and CDR2 YYEKEE (reference sequence).

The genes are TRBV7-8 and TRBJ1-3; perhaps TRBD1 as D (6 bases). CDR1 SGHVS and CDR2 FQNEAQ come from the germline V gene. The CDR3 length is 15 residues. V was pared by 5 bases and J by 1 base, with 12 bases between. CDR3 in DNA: TGTGCCAGCAGCCAGGACAGCGGATCTGGAAACACCATATATTTT. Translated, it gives CASSQDSGSGNTIYF.

This chain's CDR3 is CASSASQGAFYGYTF. DNA for the CDR3: TGTGCCAGCAGCGCGTCACAGGGAGCGTTCTATGGCTACACCTTC. The J gene is TRBJ1-2, the V gene TRBV9, with a weak D call TRBD1 (6 bases). This CDR3 is 15 amino acids long. The V gene's germline CDR1 is SGDLS and CDR2 YYNGEE. V was cut by 3 bases and J by 4 bases, with 16 bases left in between. The full variable domain, in which reference TRBV9 and TRBJ1-2 provide the parts outside the CDR3, is DSGVTQTPKHLITATGQRVTLRCSPRSGDLSVYWYQQSLDQGLQFLIQYYNGEERAKGNILERFSAQQFPDLHSELNLSSLELGDSALYFCASSASQGAFYGYTFGSGTRLTVV.

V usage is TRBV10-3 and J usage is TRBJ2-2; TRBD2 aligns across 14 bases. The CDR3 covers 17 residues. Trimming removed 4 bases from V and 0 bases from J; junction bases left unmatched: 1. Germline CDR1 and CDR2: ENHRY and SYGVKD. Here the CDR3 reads CAISATSGRANTGELFF. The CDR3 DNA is TGTGCCATCAGTGCGACTAGCGGGAGGGCGAACACCGGGGAGCTGTTTTTT.

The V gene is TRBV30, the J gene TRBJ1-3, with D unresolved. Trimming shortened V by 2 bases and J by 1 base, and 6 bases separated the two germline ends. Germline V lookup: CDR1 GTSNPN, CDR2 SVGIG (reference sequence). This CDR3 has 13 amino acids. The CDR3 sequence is CAWSRESGNTIYF. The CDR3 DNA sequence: TGTGCCTGGAGTCGAGAATCTGGAAACACCATATATTTT.

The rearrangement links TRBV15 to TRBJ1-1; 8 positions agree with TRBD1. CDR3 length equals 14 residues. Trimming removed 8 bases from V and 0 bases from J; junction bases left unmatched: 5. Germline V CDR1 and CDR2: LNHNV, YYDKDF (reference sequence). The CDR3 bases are TGTGCCACCGCCGCGGACAGGGTGAACACTGAAGCTTTCTTT. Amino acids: CATAADRVNTEAFF.

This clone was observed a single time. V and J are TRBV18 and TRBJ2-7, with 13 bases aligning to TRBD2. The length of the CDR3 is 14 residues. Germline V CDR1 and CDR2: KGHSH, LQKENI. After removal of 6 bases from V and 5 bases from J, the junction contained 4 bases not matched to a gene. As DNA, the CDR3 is TGTGCCAGCTCCAATGGACTAGCGGGAGACGAGCAGTACTTC. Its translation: CASSNGLAGDEQYF.

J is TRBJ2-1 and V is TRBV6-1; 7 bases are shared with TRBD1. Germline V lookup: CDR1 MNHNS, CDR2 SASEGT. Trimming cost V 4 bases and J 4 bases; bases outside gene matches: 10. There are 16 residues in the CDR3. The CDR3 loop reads CASSAPGQTLYNEQFF. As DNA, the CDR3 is TGTGCCAGCAGTGCCCCGGGACAGACCCTTTACAATGAGCAGTTCTTC.

The CDR3 DNA reads as TGTGCCAGCAGTACGACTAGCGGGAGCGAGCAGTACTTC. It encodes CASSTTSGSEQYF. The chain has TRBV7-2 and TRBJ2-7; 12 bases are shared with TRBD2. Germline V gene lookup returns CDR1 SGHTA and CDR2 FQGNSA. The CDR3 is 13 residues long. V trimming: 6 bases; J trimming: 6 bases; junction bases outside the gene matches: 3.

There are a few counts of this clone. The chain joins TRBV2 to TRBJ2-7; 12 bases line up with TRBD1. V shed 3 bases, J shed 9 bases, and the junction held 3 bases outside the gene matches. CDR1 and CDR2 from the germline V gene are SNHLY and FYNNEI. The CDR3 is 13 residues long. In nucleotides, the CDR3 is TGTGCCAGCAGTGAGGGACAGGGGGCGCGGCAGTACTTC. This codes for CASSEGQGARQYF.

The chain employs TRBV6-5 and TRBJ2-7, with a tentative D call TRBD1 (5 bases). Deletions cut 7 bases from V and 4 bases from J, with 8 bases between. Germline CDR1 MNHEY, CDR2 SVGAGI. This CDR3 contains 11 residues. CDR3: CASTKGYEQYF. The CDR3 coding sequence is TGTGCCAGCACGAAGGGGTACGAGCAGTACTTC.

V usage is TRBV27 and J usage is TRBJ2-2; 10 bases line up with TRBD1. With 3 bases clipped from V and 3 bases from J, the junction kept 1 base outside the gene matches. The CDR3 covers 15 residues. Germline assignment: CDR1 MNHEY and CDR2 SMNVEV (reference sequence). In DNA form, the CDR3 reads TGTGCCAGCAGTTTCGACAGGGGGCACACCGGGGAGCTGTTTTTT. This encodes CASSFDRGHTGELFF.

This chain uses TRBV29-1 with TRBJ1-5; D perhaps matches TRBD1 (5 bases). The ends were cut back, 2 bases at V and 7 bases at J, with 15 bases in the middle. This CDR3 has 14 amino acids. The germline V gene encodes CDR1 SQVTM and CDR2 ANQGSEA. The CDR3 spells CSVESSGRGQPQHF. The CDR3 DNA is TGCAGCGTTGAAAGTTCAGGGCGGGGCCAGCCCCAGCATTTT.

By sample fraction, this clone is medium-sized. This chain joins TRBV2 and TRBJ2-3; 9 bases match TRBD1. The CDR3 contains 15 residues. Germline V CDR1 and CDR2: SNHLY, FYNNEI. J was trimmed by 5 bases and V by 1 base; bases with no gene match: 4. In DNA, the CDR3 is TGTGCCAGCAGTGAAGGACAGGGGGGTGGAGATACGCAGTATTTT. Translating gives CASSEGQGGGDTQYF.

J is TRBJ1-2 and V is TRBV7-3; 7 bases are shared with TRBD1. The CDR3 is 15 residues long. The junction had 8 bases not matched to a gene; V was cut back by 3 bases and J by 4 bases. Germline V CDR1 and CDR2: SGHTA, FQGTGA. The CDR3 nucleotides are TGTGCCAGCAGCTTTGAGGGGGCCAGACTCTATGGCTACACCTTC. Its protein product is CASSFEGARLYGYTF.

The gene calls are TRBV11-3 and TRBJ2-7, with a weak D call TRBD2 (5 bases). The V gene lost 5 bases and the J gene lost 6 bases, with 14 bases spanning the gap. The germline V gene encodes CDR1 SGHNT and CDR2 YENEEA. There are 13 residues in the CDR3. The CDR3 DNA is TGTGCCAGCAGCGGCCGGGGTCAGCCCGAGCAGTACTTC. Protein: CASSGRGQPEQYF.